Below, 3 T cell receptor beta chains from the same sample are listed, as sequenced in a study of metastatic and nonmetastatic thyroid tumors. TCRdb recomputed clones from the PCR reads via MiXCR. Altogether 25,000 to 30,000 clones are present, 16% being singletons, with the ten largest covering approximately 4.6%. Thyroid surgery was preceded by no treatment in any patient. The sequenced material came from blood. The source of these receptors is a female donor with papillary thyroid cancer or a benign thyroid nodule (not recorded which). Some clones in this sample may be carry-over from other donors' samples.

This clone was picked up many times. The V and J genes are TRBV28 and TRBJ1-2; D perhaps matches TRBD1 (6 bases). V lost 3 bases and J lost 5, with 10 bases in between. The germline V gene encodes CDR1 MDHEN and CDR2 SYDVKM. The CDR3 loop spans 13 amino acids. CDR3 DNA: TGTGCCAGCAGTTTCCCTGGACAGTATGGCTACACCTTC. Protein: CASSFPGQYGYTF.

Sample share makes this clone medium-sized (0.01 to 0.1%). The rearrangement joins TRBV6-1 to TRBJ1-2; 9 bases are a match to TRBD1. Germline CDR1 is MNHNS and CDR2 is SASEGT. V trimming: 5 bases; J trimming: 0 bases; junction bases outside the gene matches: 7. The CDR3 is 16 residues long. As DNA, the CDR3 is TGTGCCAGCAGTCCTAGGACAGGGGAGACTAACTATGGCTACACCTTC. Amino acids: CASSPRTGETNYGYTF.

V and J are TRBV5-1 and TRBJ2-7; D call uncertain. The CDR3 length is 15 residues. In germline, CDR1 is SGHRS, CDR2 YFSETQ. V dropped 2 bases and J dropped 3 bases, with 15 bases sitting between them. This chain's CDR3 is CASSFSQVPGYEQYF. Written as DNA, the CDR3 is TGCGCCAGCAGCTTTAGCCAGGTCCCTGGCTACGAGCAGTACTTC.